This entry describes one TCR beta chain. The sample comes from a study of blood T cell repertoires in COVID-19. Study overall: Whether acute or convalescent, the COVID-19 samples came from the United States, Italy and Spain. T cells, B-cell-depleted T cells, or PBMCs provided the cDNA or gDNA that served as material.

In the source study's methods: Quantification of nucleated cells was approximated via reference gene primer amplification. Only in-frame clones appear in the TCRdb table, and some are missing; sequencing was by immunoSEQ multiplex PCR. From that table come the V and J calls and clone size; the DNA was used to work out D and trimming. In the table there are 210,000 or so clones, less than 90% of which are singletons. CDR3 length: 14 residues. Per germline, CDR1 GTSNPN and CDR2 SVGIG (reference sequence). V was trimmed by 5 bases and J by 0 bases, leaving 11 bases between them. Source material: peripheral blood. This sequence originates from an elderly woman with active or convalescent COVID-19. J is TRBJ1-3 and V is TRBV30; D possibly corresponds to TRBD1 (5 bases). CDR3 sequence reads: CAWETGHSGNTIYF. CDR3 DNA sequence: TGTGCCTGGGAAACAGGCCACTCTGGAAACACCATATATTTT.